One and the same sample provided the 26 T cell receptor beta chains below, sequenced in a study of blood T cell repertoires in COVID-19. TCRdb keeps only in-frame clones here, not all; method: immunoSEQ multiplex PCR. This table holds fewer than 30,000 clones, roughly 87% found once. Sequenced input: peripheral blood. Receptor source: a human donor in a cohort sampled during active COVID-19.

The chain combines TRBV19 with TRBJ2-1; D may be TRBD2 (6 bases). The CDR3 spans 15 residues. Trimming took off 5 bases at V and 0 bases at J, with 11 bases between the two ends. Germline lookup yields CDR1 LNHDA and CDR2 SQIVND (reference sequence). The CDR3 DNA follows: TGTGCCAGTAGTTTGGCGGGGAGCTCCTACAATGAGCAGTTCTTC. Protein product: CASSLAGSSYNEQFF.

The rearrangement links TRBV18 to TRBJ2-5; 11 bases are shared with TRBD2. The germline V gene encodes CDR1 KGHSH and CDR2 LQKENI. The CDR3 runs 13 residues. The V segment lost 7 bases and the J segment 5 bases; nucleotides outside the gene matches: 3. CDR3 nucleotides: TGTGCCAGCTTGACTAGCGGGGATGAGACCCAGTACTTC. Protein product: CASLTSGDETQYF.

The rearrangement uses TRBV12-3 or TRBV12-4 and TRBJ1-3; D not certain. The CDR3 has 13 amino acids. The ends were cut back, 3 bases at V and 3 bases at J, with 6 bases in the middle. The CDR3 is CASSFVSGNTIYF. As DNA, the CDR3 is TGTGCCAGCAGTTTCGTCAGTGGAAACACCATATATTTT.

CDR3 residues: CATQAGGVIYEQYF. In nucleotides, the CDR3 is TGTGCCACCCAGGCGGGCGGGGTTATCTACGAGCAGTACTTC. The chain uses TRBV5-4 and TRBJ2-7; tentative D call: TRBD2 (6 bases). This CDR3 is built from 14 residues. V was cut by 9 bases and J by 3 bases, with 19 bases left in between. CDR1 and CDR2 from the germline V gene are SGHNT and YYREEE (reference sequence).

The rearrangement links TRBV3-1 (or the pseudogene TRBV3-2) to TRBJ2-5; 9 bases are shared with TRBD1. V lost 3 bases and J lost 5; bases outside the gene matches: 7. The CDR3 contains 15 residues. CDR1 is LGHDT, CDR2 YNNKEL, per germline (reference sequence). The CDR3 region has the DNA TGTGCCAGCAGCCATCAAAGGGGACAGGGTGAGACCCAGTACTTC. Protein: CASSHQRGQGETQYF.

CDR3 protein: CASISGPSKGYTF. The CDR3 bases are TGTGCCAGCATAAGCGGGCCATCGAAGGGCTACACCTTC. The genes are TRBV7-2 and TRBJ1-2; D unclear. Germline loops: CDR1 SGHTA, CDR2 FQGNSA. Trimming took 7 bases from V and 8 from J, leaving 17 bases between them. This CDR3 region has 13 residues.

The chain links TRBV2 to TRBJ2-3; D is undetermined. This CDR3 region has 16 residues. Trimming removed 5 bases at V and 2 bases at J, with 17 bases between. The germline CDR1 and CDR2 sequences are SNHLY and FYNNEI. The CDR3 loop reads CASSFYDVQATDTQYF. CDR3 DNA: TGTGCCAGCAGTTTCTATGACGTGCAGGCCACAGATACGCAGTATTTT.

The chain employs TRBV7-8 and TRBJ2-7; D not resolved. V lost 4 bases, J lost 2 bases, and 9 bases lay in between. Germline V gene lookup returns CDR1 SGHVS and CDR2 FQNEAQ. The CDR3 runs to 13 residues. CDR3 amino acids: CASSSSGTYEQYF. The CDR3 DNA sequence: TGTGCCAGCAGCTCCTCAGGTACCTACGAGCAGTACTTC.

This chain joins TRBV6-4 and TRBJ2-1, with 7 positions matching TRBD1. This CDR3 comprises 15 residues. Unmatched junction bases numbered 5, after V lost 2 bases and J lost 4 bases. CDR1 MRHNA and CDR2 SNTAGT come from the germline V gene. CDR3 nucleotides: TGTGCCAGCAGTGACAAGGGGGCGGAATACAATGAGCAGTTCTTC. It translates to CASSDKGAEYNEQFF.

V usage is TRBV12-3 or TRBV12-4 and J usage is TRBJ1-4, with D tentatively TRBD1 (6 bases). V shed 7 bases and J shed 10 bases, with 16 bases lying between them. This CDR3 spans 13 amino acids. CDR3 nucleotides: TGTGCCAGCACCGGGGGGCCGGTCGGAAAACTGTTTTTT. Protein product: CASTGGPVGKLFF.

The chain carries TRBV9 and TRBJ2-3; D might be TRBD2 (5 bases). The CDR3 is 23 residues long. Looked up from germline, CDR1 is SGDLS and CDR2 is YYNGEE. V lost 1 base, J lost 0 bases, and 33 bases lay in between. CDR3 region: CASSVSWVGGGSLSATSTDTQYF. CDR3 bases: TGTGCCAGCAGCGTAAGTTGGGTTGGAGGTGGCAGTCTGAGCGCCACGAGCACAGATACGCAGTATTTT.

The genes are TRBV7-2 and TRBJ2-7; D not resolved. Germline CDR1 SGHTA, CDR2 FQGNSA. V lost 3 bases and J 7 bases, leaving 13 bases between the germline ends. CDR3 length: 13 residues. The CDR3 spells CASSFGFQSEQYF. CDR3 nucleotide sequence: TGTGCCAGCAGCTTCGGGTTTCAGTCGGAGCAGTACTTC.

V is TRBV18 and J is TRBJ1-1, with D possibly TRBD1 on 5 matching bases. The CDR3 length is 15 residues. Trimming pared 5 bases from V and 5 bases from J, leaving 18 bases between. Germline V gene lookup returns CDR1 KGHSH and CDR2 LQKENI. This chain's CDR3 is CASSDQEGAGTEAFF. In nucleotides, the CDR3 is TGTGCCAGCTCAGACCAGGAAGGGGCGGGGACTGAAGCTTTCTTT.

This chain uses TRBV14 with TRBJ2-3; D is undetermined. Germline values: CDR1 SGHDN, CDR2 FVKESK. The CDR3 runs to 11 residues. The ends were cut back, 4 bases at V and 7 bases at J, with 6 bases in the middle. CDR3 protein: CASSRAYTQYF. The CDR3, as DNA: TGTGCCAGCAGCCGGGCGTATACGCAGTATTTT.

This rearrangement joins TRBV20-1 to TRBJ1-2; 9 positions match TRBD1. The V gene end was trimmed by 6 bases and the J gene end by 8 bases; junction bases not matched to a gene: 4. The CDR3 spans 11 residues. Germline V gene sequence: CDR1 DFQATT, CDR2 SNEGSKA (reference sequence). The CDR3 here is CSARQGGGYTF. The CDR3 DNA is TGCAGTGCGCGACAGGGGGGAGGCTACACCTTC.

This clone showed up just once. The chain is built from TRBV5-6 and TRBJ2-1; TRBD2 agrees at 7 bases. V trimming: 0 bases; J trimming: 4 bases; junction bases outside the gene matches: 10. This CDR3 is built from 17 residues. The germline gives CDR1 SGHDT, CDR2 YYEEEE. CDR3 residues: CASSLGSRGGGYNEQFF. CDR3 sequence (DNA): TGTGCCAGCAGCTTGGGGAGTAGGGGCGGGGGTTACAATGAGCAGTTCTTC.

The rearrangement joins TRBV3-1 (or the pseudogene TRBV3-2) to TRBJ2-1; 9 bases fit TRBD2. With V trimmed by 3 bases and J by 2 bases, 5 bases remained unmatched. CDR1 is LGHDT, CDR2 YNNKEL, per germline (reference sequence). The CDR3 is 16 residues long. The CDR3 nucleotides are TGTGCCAGCAGCCAGATAGCGGGGGACGCCTACAATGAGCAGTTCTTC. Residues: CASSQIAGDAYNEQFF.

V gene TRBV4-3 combines with J gene TRBJ1-4; 7 bases map to TRBD1. Germline CDR1 reads LGHNA; CDR2 reads YSLEER. The CDR3 has 16 residues. V was clipped by 4 bases and J by 8 bases; unmatched bases: 13. The CDR3 loop reads CASSPFEGAVVEKLFF. CDR3 sequence (DNA): TGCGCCAGCAGCCCTTTTGAGGGGGCTGTAGTGGAAAAACTGTTTTTT.

In its sample, this clone was seen once. The J gene is TRBJ2-7, the V gene TRBV19, with D maybe TRBD2 (5 bases). The V gene's germline CDR1 is LNHDA and CDR2 SQIVND (reference sequence). The CDR3 runs 11 residues. V lost 6 bases to trimming and J lost 2 bases, with 5 bases between them. The CDR3 DNA is TGTGCCAGTAGGGGAGCCTACGAGCAGTACTTC. Its translation is CASRGAYEQYF.

The chain links TRBV30 to TRBJ2-3; maybe TRBD2 (6 bases). V shed 5 bases and J shed 2 bases, with 11 bases lying between them. Germline V CDR1 and CDR2: GTSNPN, SVGIG (reference sequence). This CDR3 region has 13 residues. The CDR3 region has the DNA TGTGCCTGGGTACGCGGGATCACAGATACGCAGTATTTT. This translates into CAWVRGITDTQYF.

This chain links TRBV10-3 with TRBJ2-7; 7 bases match TRBD1. CDR1 is ENHRY and CDR2 is SYGVKD in the germline V gene. V was clipped by 11 bases and J by 4 bases; unmatched bases: 8. The CDR3 totals 12 residues. The CDR3 DNA sequence: TGTGCCTCTACAGGGGAGCCTTACGAGCAGTACTTC. It yields the protein CASTGEPYEQYF.

This chain uses TRBV7-9 with TRBJ1-2; D is unclear. The length of the CDR3 is 13 residues. The V end was cut by 5 bases, the J end by 6 bases, with 13 bases between. The germline V gene has CDR1 SEHNR and CDR2 FQNEAQ (reference sequence). This CDR3 reads CASSRPDIDGYTF. CDR3 in DNA: TGTGCCAGCAGCAGACCTGACATAGATGGCTACACCTTC.

The rearrangement uses TRBV7-2 and TRBJ1-5; D is possibly TRBD1 (6 bases). CDR3 size: 16 residues. The V gene's germline CDR1 is SGHTA and CDR2 FQGNSA. Deletions cut 5 bases from V and 0 bases from J, with 14 bases between. CDR3 residues: CASSPLGASSNQPQHF. The CDR3, as DNA: TGTGCCAGCAGCCCCCTGGGGGCTAGTAGCAATCAGCCCCAGCATTTT.

The genes are TRBV7-3 and TRBJ2-7, with D unresolved. The CDR3 runs to 14 residues. Germline-derived CDR1 and CDR2 are SGHTA and FQGTGA. The V end lost 2 bases, the J end lost 0 bases, and 8 bases lay between the germline ends. The CDR3 DNA reads TGTGCCAGCAGCTTATTTCCGAGCTCCTACGAGCAGTACTTC. Translation gives CASSLFPSSYEQYF.

This clone has more than one count but fewer than ten. The gene calls are TRBV19 and TRBJ1-2; maybe TRBD1 (5 bases). CDR1 LNHDA and CDR2 SQIVND come from the germline V gene (reference sequence). This CDR3 has 16 residues. Deletions cut 8 bases from V and 5 bases from J, with 24 bases between. In DNA form, the CDR3 reads TGTGCCAGTTCCCCCGGCCAGGGCCGGATGGTATATGGCTACACCTTC. The encoded protein is CASSPGQGRMVYGYTF.

The rearrangement joins TRBV5-8 to TRBJ2-7; no definite D call. The CDR3 is made up of 14 amino acids. Trimming stripped 0 bases from V and 0 bases from J, with 7 bases between. Germline CDR1 SGHTS, CDR2 YDEGEE. CDR3 sequence reads: CASSLGTHSYEQYF. CDR3 nucleotide sequence: TGTGCCAGCAGCTTGGGCACTCACTCCTACGAGCAGTACTTC.